Shown below are 2 T cell receptor beta chains from a single sample sequenced in a study of radiation and T cells in renal cell carcinoma. Time point reported: baseline pretreatment blood. Treatment denoted: 15 Gy SBRT to primary tumor, nephrectomy 4 weeks later. TCRdb keeps only in-frame clones here, not all; method: immunoSEQ multiplex PCR. The repertoire holds about 140,000 clones, with around four fifths as singletons. The sample consisted of blood, taken from a patient whose treatment included radiotherapy and nephrectomy. The receptors here all came from a woman aged 50 to 65 with renal cell carcinoma.

This clone was detected only once. V gene TRBV11-2 combines with J gene TRBJ2-5, with D possibly being TRBD1 or TRBD2 (5 bases each). With the DNA end fitting TRBJ2-7 better, the J assignment may be wrong. CDR1 SGHAT and CDR2 FQNNGV come from the germline V gene. CDR3 length: 14 residues. CDR3 sequence (DNA): TGTGCCAGCAGCTTAGGGGGGAAACTCTACGAGCAGTACTTC. It is translated as CASSLGGKLYEQYF.

The V gene is TRBV5-1, the J gene TRBJ2-1, with D tentatively TRBD1 (5 bases). Trimming cost V 7 bases and J 8 bases, with 19 bases left between them. CDR1 is SGHRS, CDR2 YFSETQ, per germline. The CDR3 extends over 14 amino acids. The CDR3 region is CASGRNRQGDEQFF. For the CDR3, the DNA is TGCGCCAGCGGCCGGAACAGGCAAGGGGATGAGCAGTTCTTC.